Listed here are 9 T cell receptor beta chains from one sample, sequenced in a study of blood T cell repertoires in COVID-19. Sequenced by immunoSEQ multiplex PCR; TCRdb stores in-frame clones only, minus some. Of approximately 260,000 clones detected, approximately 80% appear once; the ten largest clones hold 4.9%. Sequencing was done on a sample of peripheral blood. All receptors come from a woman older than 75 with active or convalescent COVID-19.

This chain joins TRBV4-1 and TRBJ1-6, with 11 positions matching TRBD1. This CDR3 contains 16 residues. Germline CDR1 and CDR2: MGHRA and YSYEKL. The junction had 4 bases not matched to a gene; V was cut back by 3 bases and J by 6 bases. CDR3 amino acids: CASSQDRGPGNSPLHF. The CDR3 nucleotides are TGCGCCAGCAGCCAGGACAGGGGGCCCGGTAATTCACCCCTCCACTTT.

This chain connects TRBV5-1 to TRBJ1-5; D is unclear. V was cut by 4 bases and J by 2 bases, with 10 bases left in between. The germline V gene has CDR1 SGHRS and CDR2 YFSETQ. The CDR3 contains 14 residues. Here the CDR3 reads CASSPEPGNQPQHF. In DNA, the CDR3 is TGCGCCAGCAGCCCTGAACCGGGCAATCAGCCCCAGCATTTT.

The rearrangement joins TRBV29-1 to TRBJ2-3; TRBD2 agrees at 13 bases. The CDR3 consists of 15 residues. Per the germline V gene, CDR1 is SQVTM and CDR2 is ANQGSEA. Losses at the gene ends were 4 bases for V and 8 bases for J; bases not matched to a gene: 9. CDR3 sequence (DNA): TGCAGCGTTGTGGGGACTAGCGGGGTCCGGGGTACGCAGTATTTT. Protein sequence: CSVVGTSGVRGTQYF.

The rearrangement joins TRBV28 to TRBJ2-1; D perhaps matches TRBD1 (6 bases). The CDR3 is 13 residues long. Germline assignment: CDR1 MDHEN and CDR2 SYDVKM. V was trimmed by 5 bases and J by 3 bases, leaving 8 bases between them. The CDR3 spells CASSRTVYNEQFF. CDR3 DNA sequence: TGTGCCAGCAGTCGGACAGTCTACAATGAGCAGTTCTTC. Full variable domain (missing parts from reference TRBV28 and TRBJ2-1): DVKVTQSSRYLVKRTGEKVFLECVQDMDHENMFWYRQDPGLGLRLIYFSYDVKMKEKGDIPEGYSVSREKKERFSLILESASTNQTSMYLCASSRTVYNEQFFGPGTRLTVL.

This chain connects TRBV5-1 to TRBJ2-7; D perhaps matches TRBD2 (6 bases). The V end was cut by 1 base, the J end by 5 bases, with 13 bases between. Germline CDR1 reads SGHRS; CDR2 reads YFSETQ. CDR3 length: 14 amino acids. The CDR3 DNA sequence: TGCGCCAGCAGCTTGAGATCCGGGGGAGACGAGCAGTACTTC. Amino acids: CASSLRSGGDEQYF.

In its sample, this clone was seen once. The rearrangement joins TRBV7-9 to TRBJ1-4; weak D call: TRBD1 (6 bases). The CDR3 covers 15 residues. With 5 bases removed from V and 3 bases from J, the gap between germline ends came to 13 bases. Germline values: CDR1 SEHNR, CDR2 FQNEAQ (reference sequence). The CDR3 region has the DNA TGTGCCAGCAGCACTGCGGGGGCTGCTAATGAAAAACTGTTTTTT. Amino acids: CASSTAGAANEKLFF.

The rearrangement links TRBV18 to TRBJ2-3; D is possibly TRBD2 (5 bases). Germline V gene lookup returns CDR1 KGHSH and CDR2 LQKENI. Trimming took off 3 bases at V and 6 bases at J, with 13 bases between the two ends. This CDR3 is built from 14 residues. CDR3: CASSPGRGWDTQYF. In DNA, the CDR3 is TGTGCCAGCTCACCCGGCCGAGGGTGGGATACGCAGTATTTT.

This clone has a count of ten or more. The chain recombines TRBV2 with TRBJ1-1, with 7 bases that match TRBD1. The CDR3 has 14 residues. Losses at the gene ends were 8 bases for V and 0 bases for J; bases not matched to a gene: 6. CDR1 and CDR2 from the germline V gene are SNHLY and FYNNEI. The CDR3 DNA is TGTGCCAGCGGGACAGATAGATTGAACACTGAAGCTTTCTTT. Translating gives CASGTDRLNTEAFF.

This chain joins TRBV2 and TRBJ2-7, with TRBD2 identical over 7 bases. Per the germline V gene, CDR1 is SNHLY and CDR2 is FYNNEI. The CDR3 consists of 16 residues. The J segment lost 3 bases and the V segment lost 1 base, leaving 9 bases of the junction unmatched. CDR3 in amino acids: CASSEDASWGGYEQYF. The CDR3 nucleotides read TGTGCCAGCAGTGAAGATGCAAGCTGGGGGGGCTACGAGCAGTACTTC.